The clone carrying this T cell receptor beta chain was picked up a small number of times. Its antigen remains unknown. The sample belongs to a study of early T cells in non-severe SARS-CoV-2 infection. Study-level background: Sequencing input comprised bulk RNA from unsorted whole blood; chain pairing was not available.

Unique molecular identifier tags were affixed to discrete cDNA molecules. TCRdb re-analysed the 5' RACE reads in MiXCR, keeping a single row per CDR3 protein. The table has about 56,000 distinct CDR3 sequences, roughly 16% seen once. General observations from the study: VDJdb matching skewed toward anti-spike CD8 responses, missing private and CD4 specificities.

This CDR3 has 14 residues. The ends were cut back, 2 bases at V and 6 bases at J, with 11 bases in the middle. The source of this sequence is an adult who was a healthcare worker with PCR-confirmed SARS-CoV-2 infection or an uninfected control (not recorded which). The input for sequencing was whole blood, taken at baseline. The chain joins TRBV12-3 or TRBV12-4 to TRBJ2-4, with D perhaps matching TRBD2 (5 bases). CDR3 amino acids: CASSLRSGVNIQYF. The CDR3 DNA sequence: TGTGCCAGCAGTTTACGATCCGGGGTAAACATTCAGTACTTC.